This record concerns one T cell receptor (beta chain) sequence. Its antigen is as yet unknown. The data are from a study of high-grade serous ovarian cancer treatment subgroups. Study information: Mean per sample: around 14,000 reads, around 7,300 unique TCR beta rearrangements.

The CDR3 length is 15 residues. Germline-derived CDR1 and CDR2 are SGHVS and FQNEAQ. V lost 3 bases, J lost 0 bases, and 9 bases lay in between. Using immunoSEQ multiplex PCR, the repertoire was profiled, and TCRdb retains in-frame clones only, with some absent. The data hold some 970 clones, with roughly 70% observed a single time. General study findings and limits: Repertoire similarity ranged roughly 0.1 to 0.85 between tumors of one patient. TCR clonal relatedness correlated positively with neoantigen level. Only CDR3 was analyzed; CDR1 and CDR2 were not.

Tumor samples were taken before definitive surgery or chemotherapy. The rearrangement joins TRBV7-8 to TRBJ1-5; TRBD1 is a possible D gene (5 bases). This TCR derives from a human donor with high-grade serous ovarian cancer. The sequencing sample was made of tumor tissue. The CDR3: CASSFRQYSNQPQHF. As DNA, the CDR3 is TGTGCCAGCAGCTTCCGACAGTATAGCAATCAGCCCCAGCATTTT.